This T cell receptor beta chain is from a study of cytomegalovirus exposure and HLA in healthy donors. This CDR3 contains 15 residues. V lost 0 bases and J lost 4; bases outside the gene matches: 4. In germline, CDR1 is SGHNT, CDR2 YYREEE (reference sequence). PCR amplification relied on 60 Vbeta primers (plus 13 Jbeta primers). Sequencing was performed with immunoSEQ multiplex PCR; in TCRdb, only in-frame clones are kept and a portion is missing. Here the sample spans approximately 220,000 clones, around four fifths being singletons. This sequence originates from a boy aged 2-15 years in good health and CMV-seronegative. V and J are TRBV5-4 and TRBJ1-3, with 7 bases that match TRBD1. The sequenced sample consisted of PBMCs. CDR3 amino acids: CASSLDQGEGNTIYF. For the CDR3, the DNA is TGTGCCAGCAGCTTGGATCAGGGGGAGGGAAACACCATATATTTT.